This T cell receptor (beta chain) stems from a study of T cell changes during pregnancy in multiple sclerosis. This CDR3 comprises 14 residues. Trimming removed 8 bases from V and 11 bases from J, with 24 bases in between. Here immunoSEQ multiplex PCR was the method, and the copy in TCRdb shows in-frame clones only, minus some. The table includes roughly 57,000 clones, about 95% detected once. V usage is TRBV23-1 and J usage is TRBJ1-1; TRBD1 is a possible D gene (6 bases). TRBV23-1 is known as an ORF, though its function is uncertain. This specimen was CD8+ T cells from peripheral blood mononuclear cells, taken after pregnancy. The TCR comes from a female donor with multiple sclerosis, enrolled in a pregnancy study. The CDR3 here is CASAFRGAQVRAFF. As DNA, the CDR3 is TGCGCCAGCGCATTTCGGGGGGCCCAGGTTCGGGCTTTCTTT.